This record covers a single T cell receptor (beta chain). Its antigen is undetermined. The J segment lost 7 bases and the V segment lost 0 bases, leaving 6 bases of the junction unmatched. CDR1 is SGHKS, CDR2 YYEKEE, per germline (reference sequence). The CDR3 totals 15 residues. This sample was included in a study of cytomegalovirus exposure and HLA in healthy donors. PCR involved 60 Vbeta and 13 Jbeta primers. Libraries were prepared by immunoSEQ multiplex PCR; TCRdb keeps only in-frame clonotypes and omits some of them. The table has roughly 150,000 clones, approximately 83% seen once. Overall study findings and caveats: Earlier analysis found most TCR beta V segments productive about 87% or about 30% of the time. Apparent HLA restriction characterized most CMV-associated TCR beta chains in a later analysis.

The chain is built from TRBV5-5 and TRBJ2-7; TRBD1 aligns across 11 bases. The specimen was PBMCs. The TCR originated in a man in his forties or fifties in good health and CMV-seronegative. The CDR3: CASSLVGQGAWEQYF. CDR3 sequence (DNA): TGTGCCAGCAGCTTGGTAGGACAGGGGGCTTGGGAGCAGTACTTC.